A selection of T cell receptor beta chains follows, all from one sample in a study of T cells after yellow fever vaccination. TCRdb itself ran the 5' RACE reads through MiXCR, one entry per CDR3 protein. The repertoire holds hundreds of thousands of distinct CDR3 sequences, roughly 4.3% seen once, with 20% to 25% in the top ten. The sequencing here drew on PBMCs, taken 5 days after the yellow fever booster vaccination. These receptors all come from a man aged 18 to 29 who received the YFV17D yellow fever vaccine. The CDR3 runs from the conserved cysteine through the conserved F or W. A D gene is named only where the DNA matches it firmly. Size is stated for part of the rows, as once, few or many counts, or as a class when the clone is expanded.

V gene: TRBV7-2; D gene: NA; clone size: NA; J gene: TRBJ1-1; CDR3 DNA: TGTGCCAGCAGCCTAAAGGCCCCGGGACGGGGAGACACTGAAGCTTTCTTT; CDR3 protein: CASSLKAPGRGDTEAFF
V gene: TRBV7-2; D gene: TRBD1; clone size: few; J gene: TRBJ1-1; CDR3 DNA: TGTGCCAGCAGCGGACAGGGTAGGGGTGAAGCTTTCTTT; CDR3 protein: CASSGQGRGEAFF
V gene: TRBV5-1; D gene: TRBD1; clone size: NA; J gene: TRBJ1-2; CDR3 DNA: TGCGCCAGCAGCTTGGGGACAGGGTACTCTAACTATGGCTACACCTTC; CDR3 protein: CASSLGTGYSNYGYTF
V gene: TRBV4-1; D gene: NA; clone size: NA; J gene: TRBJ2-2; CDR3 DNA: TGCGCCAGCAGCCCAGGCTATGGGGGGCCCGGGGAGCTGTTTTTT; CDR3 protein: CASSPGYGGPGELFF
V gene: TRBV7-8; D gene: TRBD2; clone size: NA; J gene: TRBJ2-3; CDR3 DNA: TGTGCCAGCAGCCCTGGACTAGCGGGGGGGCGGGGAGCAGATACGCAGTATTTT; CDR3 protein: CASSPGLAGGRGADTQYF
V gene: TRBV6-2/TRBV6-3; D gene: NA; clone size: NA; J gene: TRBJ1-5; CDR3 DNA: TGTGCCAGCAATTACCTCGCTGGCAATCAGCCCCAGCATTTT; CDR3 protein: CASNYLAGNQPQHF
V gene: TRBV18; D gene: TRBD1; clone size: NA; J gene: TRBJ2-7; CDR3 DNA: TGTGCCAGCTCACCAGGGACAGGGCCCGGCGAGCAGTACTTC; CDR3 protein: CASSPGTGPGEQYF
V gene: TRBV5-1; D gene: NA; clone size: NA; J gene: TRBJ2-3; CDR3 DNA: TGCGCCAGCAGCTTGGAAGTCCGCACAGATACGCAGTATTTT; CDR3 protein: CASSLEVRTDTQYF
V gene: TRBV7-3; D gene: TRBD1; clone size: many; J gene: TRBJ1-6; CDR3 DNA: TGTGCCAGCAGCCTATCGTCCGGGACAGGGGGTTCACCCCTCCACTTT; CDR3 protein: CASSLSSGTGGSPLHF
V gene: TRBV20-1; D gene: NA; clone size: few; J gene: TRBJ2-5; CDR3 DNA: TGCAGTGCTGACAGGTACCAAGAGACCCAGTACTTC; CDR3 protein: CSADRYQETQYF
V gene: TRBV5-1; D gene: TRBD1; clone size: few; J gene: TRBJ1-6; CDR3 DNA: TGCGCCAGCAGCCCAGGACAGGGGGCTCAGGGGGCCCTCCACTTT; CDR3 protein: CASSPGQGAQGALHF
V gene: TRBV28; D gene: TRBD2; clone size: few; J gene: TRBJ2-3; CDR3 DNA: TGTGCCAGCACCTCCGGGGGGGTTACAGATACGCAGTATTTT; CDR3 protein: CASTSGGVTDTQYF